This paragraph covers one T cell receptor beta chain sequence. This entry belongs to a study of blood T cell repertoires in COVID-19. About the research overall: The analysed material was cDNA or gDNA that came from T cells, B-cell-depleted T cells, or PBMCs.

The protocol was immunoSEQ multiplex PCR, while the TCRdb copy is restricted to in-frame clones and leaves out a portion. The sample lists about 54,000 clones, 81% occurring once. The ends lost 6 bases at V and 2 bases at J; junction bases unmatched: 4. Germline CDR1 is LNHDA and CDR2 is SQIVND (reference sequence). The CDR3 has 15 residues. The rearrangement uses TRBV19 and TRBJ2-2, with TRBD2 matching over 9 bases. This sequence originates from a woman aged 55-75 years with acute or convalescent COVID-19. Sequencing input: peripheral blood. The CDR3 nucleotides are TGTGCCAGTAGGCCGGGACTAGCCAACACCGGGGAGCTGTTTTTT. It is translated as CASRPGLANTGELFF.